Listed below are T cell receptor beta chains from one sample, sequenced in a study of blood T cells in healthy people across ages. TCRdb re-called the 5' RACE reads with MiXCR, one entry per CDR3 protein. The table includes 750,000 to 950,000 distinct CDR3 sequences, about 26% detected once. These data were likewise used in another study, on T cells of mothers and their children.

The sample was blood. The source is a boy between 5 and 17 years old in good health. Each CDR3 is given with its conserved first and last residue. Fields, in order: clone size, V gene, J gene, D gene, CDR3 protein, CDR3 DNA. A D gene is named only where the DNA matches it firmly. For some rows the clone size is stated as once, few or many, or as a class when expanded; others skip it.

clone size: NA; V gene: TRBV20-1; J gene: TRBJ2-5; D gene: NA; CDR3 protein: CSASPGRGTKETQYF; CDR3 DNA: TGCAGTGCTAGTCCGGGACGGGGGACCAAAGAGACCCAGTACTTC
clone size: NA; V gene: TRBV20-1; J gene: TRBJ2-4; D gene: NA; CDR3 protein: CSASLMRGTLAKNIQYF; CDR3 DNA: TGCAGTGCTAGTCTGATGAGGGGAACCCTAGCCAAAAACATTCAGTACTTC
clone size: NA; V gene: TRBV3-1; J gene: TRBJ2-3; D gene: NA; CDR3 protein: CASSQDPRGRTDTQYF; CDR3 DNA: TGTGCCAGCAGCCAAGACCCCAGGGGACGCACAGATACGCAGTATTTT
clone size: NA; V gene: TRBV5-6; J gene: TRBJ1-3; D gene: NA; CDR3 protein: CASSPGRNTIYF; CDR3 DNA: TGTGCCAGCAGCCCGGGGCGAAACACCATATATTTT
clone size: NA; V gene: TRBV6-1; J gene: TRBJ2-4; D gene: NA; CDR3 protein: CASLKGTGLAKNIQYF; CDR3 DNA: TGTGCCAGCCTTAAGGGAACTGGACTAGCCAAAAACATTCAGTACTTC
clone size: many; V gene: TRBV7-9; J gene: TRBJ2-1; D gene: NA; CDR3 protein: CASSLRASDSYNEQFF; CDR3 DNA: TGTGCCAGCAGCTTGCGGGCCTCAGACTCCTACAATGAGCAGTTCTTC
clone size: NA; V gene: TRBV12-3/TRBV12-4; J gene: TRBJ1-1; D gene: NA; CDR3 protein: CASSFKTNTEAFF; CDR3 DNA: TGTGCCAGCAGTTTCAAGACCAACACTGAAGCTTTCTTT
clone size: few; V gene: TRBV5-1; J gene: TRBJ2-7; D gene: TRBD2; CDR3 protein: CASSPDGTSGYEQYF; CDR3 DNA: TGCGCCAGCAGCCCGGATGGGACTAGCGGGTACGAGCAGTACTTC
clone size: NA; V gene: TRBV2; J gene: TRBJ1-1; D gene: TRBD1; CDR3 protein: CASGPRTGVTEAFF; CDR3 DNA: TGTGCCAGCGGACCGCGGACAGGGGTGACTGAAGCTTTCTTT
clone size: NA; V gene: TRBV20-1; J gene: TRBJ2-1; D gene: NA; CDR3 protein: CSADSSYNEQFF; CDR3 DNA: TGCAGTGCTGATAGCTCCTACAATGAGCAGTTCTTC
clone size: NA; V gene: TRBV5-5; J gene: TRBJ1-2; D gene: NA; CDR3 protein: CASSLGETGAYGYTF; CDR3 DNA: TGTGCCAGCAGCTTGGGGGAGACGGGGGCCTATGGCTACACCTTC
clone size: NA; V gene: TRBV6-5; J gene: TRBJ2-7; D gene: NA; CDR3 protein: CATRQDNAHEQYF; CDR3 DNA: TGTGCCACCCGACAGGATAATGCCCACGAGCAGTACTTC
clone size: few; V gene: TRBV29-1; J gene: TRBJ2-5; D gene: NA; CDR3 protein: CSVEQWALGLQETQYF; CDR3 DNA: TGCAGCGTTGAACAGTGGGCTTTGGGACTTCAAGAGACCCAGTACTTC
clone size: few; V gene: TRBV20-1; J gene: TRBJ2-3; D gene: TRBD2; CDR3 protein: CSASLAGGPTDTQYF; CDR3 DNA: TGCAGTGCTTCACTAGCGGGGGGCCCCACAGATACGCAGTATTTT
clone size: NA; V gene: TRBV20-1; J gene: TRBJ1-2; D gene: TRBD1; CDR3 protein: CSTLDRGAYGYTF; CDR3 DNA: TGCAGTACACTGGACAGGGGGGCCTATGGCTACACCTTC
clone size: few; V gene: TRBV20-1; J gene: TRBJ2-7; D gene: NA; CDR3 protein: CSATPGTPYSYEQYF; CDR3 DNA: TGCAGTGCTACCCCCGGGACCCCCTACTCCTACGAGCAGTACTTC
clone size: NA; V gene: TRBV5-1; J gene: TRBJ2-7; D gene: NA; CDR3 protein: CASSLLDGTSYEQYF; CDR3 DNA: TGCGCCAGCAGCTTGTTGGACGGGACTTCCTACGAGCAGTACTTC
clone size: NA; V gene: TRBV5-1; J gene: TRBJ1-2; D gene: NA; CDR3 protein: CASSPGRGAVGYTF; CDR3 DNA: TGCGCCAGCAGCCCAGGGAGGGGCGCAGTGGGCTACACCTTC
clone size: NA; V gene: TRBV9; J gene: TRBJ2-1; D gene: TRBD2; CDR3 protein: CASSAASGGLSYNEQFF; CDR3 DNA: TGTGCCAGCAGCGCCGCAAGCGGGGGGCTCTCCTACAATGAGCAGTTCTTC
clone size: NA; V gene: TRBV4-1; J gene: TRBJ1-1; D gene: NA; CDR3 protein: CASRGPAQGTAEAFF; CDR3 DNA: TGCGCCAGCAGGGGACCAGCACAGGGCACTGCGGAAGCTTTCTTT
clone size: many; V gene: TRBV18; J gene: TRBJ2-7; D gene: TRBD1; CDR3 protein: CASSPGTGYEQYF; CDR3 DNA: TGTGCCAGCAGCCCCGGGACAGGCTACGAGCAGTACTTC
clone size: NA; V gene: TRBV3-1; J gene: TRBJ2-7; D gene: NA; CDR3 protein: CASSQEGSLSYEQYF; CDR3 DNA: TGTGCCAGCAGCCAAGAGGGCAGCCTCTCCTACGAGCAGTACTTC
clone size: once; V gene: TRBV29-1; J gene: TRBJ2-3; D gene: NA; CDR3 protein: CSVERSTDTQYF; CDR3 DNA: TGCAGCGTTGAAAGAAGCACAGATACGCAGTATTTT
clone size: NA; V gene: TRBV25-1; J gene: TRBJ2-7; D gene: NA; CDR3 protein: CASSDGVYEQYF; CDR3 DNA: TGTGCCAGCAGTGATGGGGTCTACGAGCAGTACTTC
clone size: NA; V gene: TRBV7-2; J gene: TRBJ2-7; D gene: NA; CDR3 protein: CASSSSWSGYYEQYF; CDR3 DNA: TGTGCCAGCAGCTCGAGTTGGTCGGGTTACTACGAGCAGTACTTC
clone size: NA; V gene: TRBV3-1; J gene: TRBJ2-2; D gene: NA; CDR3 protein: CASRTTSRTGELFF; CDR3 DNA: TGTGCCAGCCGGACTACTTCTCGGACCGGGGAGCTGTTTTTT
clone size: NA; V gene: TRBV9; J gene: TRBJ2-5; D gene: TRBD1; CDR3 protein: CTSSVATGFGQETQYF; CDR3 DNA: TGTACCAGCAGCGTAGCGACAGGGTTCGGCCAAGAGACCCAGTACTTC
clone size: NA; V gene: TRBV29-1; J gene: TRBJ2-3; D gene: NA; CDR3 protein: CSVEGSGTDTQYF; CDR3 DNA: TGCAGCGTTGAAGGGTCGGGCACAGATACGCAGTATTTT
clone size: few; V gene: TRBV24-1; J gene: TRBJ1-2; D gene: TRBD1; CDR3 protein: CATSERGLYGYTF; CDR3 DNA: TGTGCCACCAGTGAGAGGGGGCTCTATGGCTACACCTTC
clone size: few; V gene: TRBV29-1; J gene: TRBJ2-7; D gene: TRBD2; CDR3 protein: CSARFGGYEQYF; CDR3 DNA: TGCAGCGCCCGCTTCGGGGGGTACGAGCAGTACTTC
clone size: NA; V gene: TRBV11-2; J gene: TRBJ1-1; D gene: NA; CDR3 protein: CASSFWSRMNTEAFF; CDR3 DNA: TGTGCCAGCAGCTTTTGGTCCCGCATGAACACTGAAGCTTTCTTT
clone size: few; V gene: TRBV28; J gene: TRBJ2-5; D gene: NA; CDR3 protein: CASRVRTQETQYF; CDR3 DNA: TGTGCCAGCAGGGTCCGAACCCAAGAGACCCAGTACTTC
clone size: few; V gene: TRBV9; J gene: TRBJ1-1; D gene: NA; CDR3 protein: CASSPGTLDTEAFF; CDR3 DNA: TGTGCCAGCAGCCCTGGAACCCTGGACACTGAAGCTTTCTTT